The next 10 T cell receptor beta chains were all read from a single sample in a study of T cell responses to AZD1222 COVID-19 vaccine. This table comes from immunoSEQ multiplex PCR, and its TCRdb copy is limited to in-frame clones, with some not included. Of roughly 150,000 clones in the sample, around 90% were seen once. This specimen was peripheral blood, taken 28 days after the second AZD1222 dose. The receptors shown here come from an adult who received the AZD1222 COVID-19 vaccine.

This clone was seen a single time. The chain recombines TRBV5-4 with TRBJ2-2; TRBD2 agrees at 11 bases. Germline V gene lookup returns CDR1 SGHNT and CDR2 YYREEE (reference sequence). The CDR3 totals 16 residues. V shed 3 bases and J 1 base; nucleotides not matched to a gene: 2. The CDR3 DNA follows: TGTGCCAGCAGCTCCCTAGCGGGGGGGAACACCGGGGAGCTGTTTTTT. As protein: CASSSLAGGNTGELFF.

The chain links TRBV6-1 to TRBJ2-2, with D uncertain. Per the germline V gene, CDR1 is MNHNS and CDR2 is SASEGT. The CDR3 consists of 15 residues. V dropped 3 bases and J dropped 6 bases, with 14 bases sitting between them. CDR3 bases: TGTGCCAGCAGTGATGGGAAAGGCAGTCCCGGGGAGCTGTTTTTT. Encoded protein: CASSDGKGSPGELFF.

The J gene is TRBJ1-1, the V gene TRBV5-4, with 8 bases identical to TRBD1. V lost 2 bases and J lost 4; bases outside the gene matches: 1. Looked up from germline, CDR1 is SGHNT and CDR2 is YYREEE (reference sequence). This CDR3 has 13 residues. In DNA, the CDR3 is TGTGCCAGCAGCTTACAGGGGGGCACTGAAGCTTTCTTT. Residues: CASSLQGGTEAFF.

The V gene is TRBV2, the J gene TRBJ1-2, with D hard to call. V dropped 0 bases and J dropped 4 bases, with 9 bases sitting between them. Germline V CDR1 and CDR2: SNHLY, FYNNEI. The CDR3 length is 14 residues. The CDR3 loop reads CASSEAGSFYGYTF. In nucleotides, the CDR3 is TGTGCCAGCAGTGAAGCGGGGAGTTTCTATGGCTACACCTTC.

The chain joins TRBV11-2 to TRBJ1-2; D possibly corresponds to TRBD1 (5 bases). The CDR3 runs to 14 residues. The V gene's germline CDR1 is SGHAT and CDR2 FQNNGV. V dropped 5 bases and J dropped 2 bases, with 12 bases sitting between them. This chain's CDR3 is CASSPVWGNYGYTF. As DNA, the CDR3 is TGTGCCAGCAGCCCCGTCTGGGGGAACTATGGCTACACCTTC.

The chain recombines TRBV7-2 with TRBJ2-7; D might be TRBD2 (5 bases). V was clipped by 2 bases and J by 2 bases, with 13 bases between them. The CDR3 length is 15 residues. Looked up from germline, CDR1 is SGHTA and CDR2 is FQGNSA. CDR3 bases: TGTGCCAGCAGCTTATTAGCGTCCAGGACCTACGAGCAGTACTTC. This gives the protein CASSLLASRTYEQYF. Supplemented by reference TRBV7-2 and TRBJ2-7, the full variable domain reads GAGVSQSPSNKVTEKGKDVELRCDPISGHTALYWYRQSLGQGLEFLIYFQGNSAPDKSGLPSDRFSAERTGGSVSTLTIQRTQQEDSAVYLCASSLLASRTYEQYFGPGTRLTVT.

This clone was picked up a small number of times. The rearrangement uses TRBV19 and TRBJ1-4, with a tentative D call TRBD1 (5 bases). Germline V gene sequence: CDR1 LNHDA, CDR2 SQIVND (reference sequence). The CDR3 covers 13 residues. V lost 6 bases to trimming and J lost 4 bases, with 9 bases between them. In DNA, the CDR3 is TGTGCCAGTAGGACAGATCATAATGAAAAACTGTTTTTT. This sequence encodes CASRTDHNEKLFF.

This chain connects TRBV29-1 to TRBJ1-2; 7 positions match TRBD1. CDR3 length: 13 amino acids. Per the germline V gene, CDR1 is SQVTM and CDR2 is ANQGSEA. Trimming cost V 6 bases and J 0 bases; bases outside gene matches: 4. CDR3 residues: CSVPDRANYGYTF. The CDR3 DNA reads as TGCAGCGTCCCCGACAGGGCTAACTATGGCTACACCTTC.

This chain links TRBV11-3 with TRBJ2-2, with 7 positions matching TRBD1. Germline CDR1 SGHNT, CDR2 YENEEA. This CDR3 is built from 15 residues. V trimming: 1 base; J trimming: 6 bases; junction bases outside the gene matches: 5. CDR3 loop: CASSLASGTAGELFF. The CDR3 DNA is TGTGCCAGCAGCTTAGCGTCCGGGACAGCCGGGGAGCTGTTTTTT.

The genes are TRBV6-5 and TRBJ1-1; D remains ambiguous. The CDR3 has 15 amino acids. V lost 4 bases and J 6 bases, leaving 18 bases between the germline ends. Germline V CDR1 and CDR2: MNHEY, SVGAGI. DNA of the CDR3: TGTGCCAGCAGTTTGCGACAAATCCGAGGCGCTGAAGCTTTCTTT. Translating gives CASSLRQIRGAEAFF.